Listed here are 9 T cell receptor beta chains from one sample, sequenced in a study of CD8+ T cells in alopecia areata. RNA was extracted and reverse transcribed into cDNA as the sequencing template. Measured with immunoSEQ multiplex PCR; TCRdb has only the in-frame clones, and not every one. The sample shows 100,000 to 120,000 clones, 50% to 60% of them seen only once. The sample comprised NKG2D-low CD8+ T cells sorted from blood. These TCRs come from a human donor with alopecia areata.

The chain has TRBV19 and TRBJ2-2; no clear D gene. Trimming stripped 5 bases from V and 8 bases from J, with 12 bases between. The CDR3 runs 13 residues. The germline gives CDR1 LNHDA, CDR2 SQIVND (reference sequence). CDR3 residues: CASSPPPLGELFF. The CDR3 nucleotides are TGTGCCAGTAGTCCGCCACCCCTTGGGGAGCTGTTTTTT.

J is TRBJ2-2 and V is TRBV27; 8 nucleotides line up with TRBD2. The CDR3 is 16 amino acids. The V gene end was trimmed by 6 bases and the J gene end by 0 bases; junction bases not matched to a gene: 6. The germline V gene has CDR1 MNHEY and CDR2 SMNVEV (reference sequence). In DNA form, the CDR3 reads TGTGCCAGCAGCCCCGGGAGGGATCCGAACACCGGGGAGCTGTTTTTT. This gives the protein CASSPGRDPNTGELFF.

Worth noting for this clone: This same CDR3 is encoded by further DNA sequences in the sample. V is TRBV6-6 and J is TRBJ2-2; D call uncertain. The CDR3 runs 13 residues. V lost 2 bases and J lost 3, with 4 bases in between. Germline V gives CDR1 MNHNY, CDR2 SVGAGI (reference sequence). CDR3 in amino acids: CASSYAYTGELFF. The CDR3 bases are TGTGCCAGCAGTTACGCTTACACCGGGGAGCTGTTTTTT.

This clone has a single count. The V call is TRBV7-9, the J call TRBJ1-5, with D unclear. Germline V gene lookup returns CDR1 SEHNR and CDR2 FQNEAQ (reference sequence). This CDR3 is 12 amino acids long. V dropped 1 base and J dropped 6 bases, with 4 bases sitting between them. The CDR3, as DNA: TGTGCCAGCAGCTTAGAGGGTCAGCCCCAGCATTTT. As protein: CASSLEGQPQHF.

The genes are TRBV4-1 and TRBJ2-7, with TRBD1 as a possible D gene (6 bases). Between the trimmed V and J ends, which lost 3 bases and 3 bases, there was a span of 15 bases. The CDR3 runs 15 residues. Germline V gene lookup returns CDR1 MGHRA and CDR2 YSYEKL. CDR3 residues: CASSHRQGMGYEQYF. The DNA for the CDR3 is TGCGCCAGCAGCCACCGTCAGGGGATGGGCTACGAGCAGTACTTC.

The chain employs TRBV6-6 and TRBJ2-1; a weak D match, TRBD1 (6 bases). Trimming shortened V by 5 bases and J by 8 bases, and 10 bases separated the two germline ends. The germline CDR1 and CDR2 sequences are MNHNY and SVGAGI (reference sequence). This CDR3 is built from 12 residues. In nucleotides, the CDR3 is TGTGCCAGCAGTCACAGGGACGATGAGCAGTTCTTC. It translates to CASSHRDDEQFF.

CDR3 sequence reads: CASSQGTGPEKLFF. The CDR3 DNA follows: TGCGCCAGCAGCCAAGGGACAGGGCCCGAAAAACTGTTTTTT. The chain joins TRBV4-1 to TRBJ1-4; the match to TRBD1 covers 8 bases. CDR1 is MGHRA and CDR2 is YSYEKL in the germline V gene. V gave up 1 base and J gave up 8 bases; unmatched junction bases: 3. This CDR3 comprises 14 residues.

The chain joins TRBV5-6 to TRBJ2-1; D gene ambiguous. CDR1 and CDR2 (germline): SGHDT, YYEEEE. The CDR3 sequence is 14 residues long. The V gene lost 0 bases and the J gene lost 3 bases, with 7 bases spanning the gap. As DNA, the CDR3 is TGTGCCAGCAGCTTGGGGTACGGCTACAATGAGCAGTTCTTC. Translated, it gives CASSLGYGYNEQFF. The full variable domain, in which reference TRBV5-6 and TRBJ2-1 provide the parts outside the CDR3, is DAGVTQSPTHLIKTRGQQVTLRCSPKSGHDTVSWYQQALGQGPQFIFQYYEEEERQRGNFPDRFSGHQFPNYSSELNVNALLLGDSALYLCASSLGYGYNEQFFGPGTRLTVL.

The chain is built from TRBV7-8 and TRBJ2-7, with D uncertain. Germline CDR1 is SGHVS and CDR2 is FQNEAQ. CDR3 size: 13 residues. Trimming removed 3 bases at V and 2 bases at J, with 8 bases between. Here the CDR3 reads CASSFPPPYEQYF. CDR3 coding DNA: TGTGCCAGCAGCTTTCCGCCGCCCTACGAGCAGTACTTC.